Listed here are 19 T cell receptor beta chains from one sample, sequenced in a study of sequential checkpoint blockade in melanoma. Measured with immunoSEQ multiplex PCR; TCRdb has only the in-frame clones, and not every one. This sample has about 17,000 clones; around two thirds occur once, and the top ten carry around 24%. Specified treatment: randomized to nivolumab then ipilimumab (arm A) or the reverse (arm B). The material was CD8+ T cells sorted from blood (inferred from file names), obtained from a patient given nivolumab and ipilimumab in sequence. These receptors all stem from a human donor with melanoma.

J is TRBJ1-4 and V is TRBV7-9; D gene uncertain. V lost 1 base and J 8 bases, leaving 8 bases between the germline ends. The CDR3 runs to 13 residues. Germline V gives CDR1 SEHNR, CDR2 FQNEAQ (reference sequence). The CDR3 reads CASSLVVLEKLFF. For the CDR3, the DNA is TGTGCCAGCAGCTTAGTTGTCCTCGAAAAACTGTTTTTT.

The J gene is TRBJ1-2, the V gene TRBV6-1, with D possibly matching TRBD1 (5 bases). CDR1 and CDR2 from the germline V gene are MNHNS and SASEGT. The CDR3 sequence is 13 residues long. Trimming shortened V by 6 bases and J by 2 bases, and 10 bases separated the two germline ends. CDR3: CASRARGNYGYTF. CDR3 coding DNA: TGTGCCAGCAGAGCTCGGGGGAACTATGGCTACACCTTC.

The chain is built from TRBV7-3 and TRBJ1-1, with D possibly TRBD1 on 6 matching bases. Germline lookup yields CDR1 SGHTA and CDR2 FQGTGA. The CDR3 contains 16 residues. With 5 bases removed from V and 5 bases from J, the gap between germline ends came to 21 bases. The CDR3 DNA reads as TGTGCCAGCAGCGCGACAGGCCAGGGGAGAACTACTGAAGCTTTCTTT. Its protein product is CASSATGQGRTTEAFF.

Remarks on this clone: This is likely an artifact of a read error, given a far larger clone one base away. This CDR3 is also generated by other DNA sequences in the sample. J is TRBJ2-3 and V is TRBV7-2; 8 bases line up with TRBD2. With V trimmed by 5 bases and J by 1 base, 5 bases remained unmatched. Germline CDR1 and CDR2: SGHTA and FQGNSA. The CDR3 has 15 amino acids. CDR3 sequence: CASSLVGGGTDTQYF. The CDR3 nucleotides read TGTGCCAGCAGCCTAGTCGGGGGGGGCACAGATACGCAGTATTTT.

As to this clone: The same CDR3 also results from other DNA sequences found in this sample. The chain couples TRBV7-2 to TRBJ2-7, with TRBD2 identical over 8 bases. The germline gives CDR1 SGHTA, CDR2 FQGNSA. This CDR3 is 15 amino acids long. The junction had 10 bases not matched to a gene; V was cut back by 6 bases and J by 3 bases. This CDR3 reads CASSLAGGIYYEQYF. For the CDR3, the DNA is TGTGCCAGCAGTCTCGCGGGGGGTATCTACTACGAGCAGTACTTC.

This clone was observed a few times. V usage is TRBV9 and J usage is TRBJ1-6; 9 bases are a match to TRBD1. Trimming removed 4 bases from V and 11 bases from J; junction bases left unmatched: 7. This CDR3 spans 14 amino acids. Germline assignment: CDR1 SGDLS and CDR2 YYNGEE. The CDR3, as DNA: TGTGCCAGCAGCCCCTGGACAGGGGTTACACCCCTCCACTTT. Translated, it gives CASSPWTGVTPLHF. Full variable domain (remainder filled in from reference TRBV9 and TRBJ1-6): DSGVTQTPKHLITATGQRVTLRCSPRSGDLSVYWYQQSLDQGLQFLIQYYNGEERAKGNILERFSAQQFPDLHSELNLSSLELGDSALYFCASSPWTGVTPLHFGNGTRLTVT.

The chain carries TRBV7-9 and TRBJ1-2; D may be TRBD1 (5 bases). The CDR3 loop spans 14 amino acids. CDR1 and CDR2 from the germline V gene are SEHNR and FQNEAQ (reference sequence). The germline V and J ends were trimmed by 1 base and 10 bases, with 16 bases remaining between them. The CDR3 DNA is TGTGCCAGCAGCTTAGAAGGCAGGGCGCCCCACTACACCTTC. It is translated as CASSLEGRAPHYTF.

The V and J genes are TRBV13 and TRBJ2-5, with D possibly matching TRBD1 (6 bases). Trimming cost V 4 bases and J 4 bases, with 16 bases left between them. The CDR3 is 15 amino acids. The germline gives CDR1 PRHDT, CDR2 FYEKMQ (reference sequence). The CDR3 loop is CASSSHRARGETQYF. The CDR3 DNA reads TGTGCCAGCAGCTCCCACAGGGCCCGAGGAGAGACCCAGTACTTC.

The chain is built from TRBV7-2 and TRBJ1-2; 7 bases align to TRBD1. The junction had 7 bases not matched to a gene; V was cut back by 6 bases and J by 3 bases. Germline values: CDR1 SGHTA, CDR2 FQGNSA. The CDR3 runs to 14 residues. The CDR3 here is CASRSGTDYYGYTF. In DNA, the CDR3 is TGTGCCAGCAGGTCCGGGACAGACTACTATGGCTACACCTTC.

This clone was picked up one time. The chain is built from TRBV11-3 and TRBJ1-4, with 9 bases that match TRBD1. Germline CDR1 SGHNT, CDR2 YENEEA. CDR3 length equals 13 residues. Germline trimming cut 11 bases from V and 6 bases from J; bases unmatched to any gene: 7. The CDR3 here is CASWTGVDEKLFF. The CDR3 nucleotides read TGTGCCTCATGGACAGGGGTTGATGAAAAACTGTTTTTT.

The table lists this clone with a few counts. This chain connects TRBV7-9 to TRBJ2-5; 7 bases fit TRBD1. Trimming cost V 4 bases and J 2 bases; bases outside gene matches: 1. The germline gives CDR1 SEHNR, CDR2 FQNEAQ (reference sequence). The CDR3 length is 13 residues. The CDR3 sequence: CASSWTGQETQYF. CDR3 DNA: TGTGCCAGCAGCTGGACAGGACAAGAGACCCAGTACTTC.

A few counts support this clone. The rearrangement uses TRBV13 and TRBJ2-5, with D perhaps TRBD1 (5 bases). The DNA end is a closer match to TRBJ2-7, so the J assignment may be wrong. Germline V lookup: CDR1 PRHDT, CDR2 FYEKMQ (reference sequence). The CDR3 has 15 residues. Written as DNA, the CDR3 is TGTGCCAGCAGCGTATCCGGCAGGGTGGTCAACGAGCAGTACTTC. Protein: CASSVSGRVVNEQYF.

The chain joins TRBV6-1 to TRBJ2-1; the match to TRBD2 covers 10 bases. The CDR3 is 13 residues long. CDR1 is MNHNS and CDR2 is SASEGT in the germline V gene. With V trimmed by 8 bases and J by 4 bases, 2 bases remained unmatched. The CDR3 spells CASGLAEYNEQFF. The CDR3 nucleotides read TGTGCCAGCGGACTAGCGGAATACAATGAGCAGTTCTTC.

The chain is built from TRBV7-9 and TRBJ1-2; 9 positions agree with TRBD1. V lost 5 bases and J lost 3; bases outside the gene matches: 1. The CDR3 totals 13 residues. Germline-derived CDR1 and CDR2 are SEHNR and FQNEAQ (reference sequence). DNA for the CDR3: TGTGCCAGCAGCGGGGACAGGGACTATGGCTACACCTTC. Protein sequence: CASSGDRDYGYTF.

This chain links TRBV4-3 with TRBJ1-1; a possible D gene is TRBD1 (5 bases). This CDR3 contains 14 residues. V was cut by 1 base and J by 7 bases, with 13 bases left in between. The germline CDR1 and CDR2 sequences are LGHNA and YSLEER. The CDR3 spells CASSQGLVTGEAFF. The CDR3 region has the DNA TGCGCCAGCAGCCAAGGTTTAGTTACAGGTGAAGCTTTCTTT.

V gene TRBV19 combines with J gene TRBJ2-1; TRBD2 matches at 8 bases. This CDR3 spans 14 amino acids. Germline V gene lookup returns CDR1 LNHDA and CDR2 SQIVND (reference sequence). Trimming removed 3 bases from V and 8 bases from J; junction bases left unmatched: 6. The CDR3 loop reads CASSIFGGDYEQFF. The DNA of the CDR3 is TGTGCCAGTAGTATTTTCGGGGGGGATTATGAGCAGTTCTTC.

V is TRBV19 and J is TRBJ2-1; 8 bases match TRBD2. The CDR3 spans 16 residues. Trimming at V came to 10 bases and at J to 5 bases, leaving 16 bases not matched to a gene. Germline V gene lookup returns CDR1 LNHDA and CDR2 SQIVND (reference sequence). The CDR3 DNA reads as TGTGCCACCAGTGGATGGGGCGGGGGGCCGAACAATGAGCAGTTCTTC. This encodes CATSGWGGGPNNEQFF.

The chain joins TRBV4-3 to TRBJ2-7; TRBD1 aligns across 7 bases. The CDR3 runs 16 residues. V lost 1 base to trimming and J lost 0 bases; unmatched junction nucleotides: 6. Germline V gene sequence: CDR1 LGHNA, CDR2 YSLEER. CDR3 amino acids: CASSQGIGQASYEQYF. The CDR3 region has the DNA TGCGCCAGCAGCCAAGGCATCGGACAGGCCTCCTACGAGCAGTACTTC.

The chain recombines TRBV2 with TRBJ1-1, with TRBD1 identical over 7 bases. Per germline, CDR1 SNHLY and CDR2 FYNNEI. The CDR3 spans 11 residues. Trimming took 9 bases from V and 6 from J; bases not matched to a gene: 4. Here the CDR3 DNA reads TGTGCCAGGAGACAGGGATCTGAAGCTTTCTTT. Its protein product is CARRQGSEAFF.